Sequencing of this TCR beta chain was carried out in a study of T cells in Graves' hyperthyroidism and ophthalmopathy. The study, taken as a whole, reports: Researchers found most expanded thyroid clonotypes above 0.001 in blood as well.

What was amplified from RNA transcripts were TCR beta CDR3 regions. The TCR CDR3 first-round RT-PCR relied on the HTBI primer set. TCRdb fed the multiplex PCR reads into MiXCR, producing one record per CDR3 protein. The data hold approximately 740,000 distinct CDR3 sequences, with 11% to 15% observed a single time. The CDR3 extends over 12 amino acids. In germline, CDR1 is DFQATT, CDR2 SNEGSKA (reference sequence). The ends were cut back, 7 bases at V and 0 bases at J, with 8 bases in the middle. Notes on this clonotype: Its cognate antigen is unknown. A read error may explain this, as a much larger clone is one base away. This CDR3 is missing its conserved last phenylalanine or tryptophan, likely due to a read error.

Hyperthyroidism of Graves' type that showed no ophthalmopathy progression within 18 months was stable. Together with thyroid ultrasound, orbital computed tomography, serum thyroxine and TRAb, clinical symptoms were used for diagnoses. The source material was blood. The chain joins TRBV20-1 to TRBJ2-3; D not resolved. The clonotype comes from a young woman with Graves' hyperthyroidism. The CDR3: CSVLASTDTQYI. CDR3 DNA sequence: TGCAGTGTGCTGGCTAGCACAGATACGCAGTATATT.